The rows below give T cell receptor beta chains drawn from one sample of a study of T cells after posttransplantation cyclophosphamide. The table came from immunoSEQ multiplex PCR; TCRdb's copy has only in-frame clones and leaves some out. The table includes some 16,000 clones, about four fifths detected once. The source was PBMCs, collected 350 to 400 days after allogeneic stem cell transplant with calcineurin inhibitor and methotrexate. The receptors were gathered from a male patient aged 18-29 years who received an allogeneic stem cell transplant from a related donor, was CMV-positive, and had no GVHD. A share of the T cells may be of graft donor origin. Each CDR3 is given with its conserved first and last residue. A D gene is named only where the DNA matches it firmly. Size is stated for part of the rows, as once, few or many counts, or as a class when the clone is expanded.

D gene: TRBD2
V gene: TRBV27
clone size: -
J gene: TRBJ2-5
CDR3 protein: CASSAPSFSGTTPSTQYF
CDR3 DNA: TGTGCCAGCAGTGCCCCGTCGTTCTCCGGGACTACTCCTTCAACCCAGTACTTC

D gene: -
V gene: TRBV11-2
clone size: once
J gene: TRBJ2-7
CDR3 protein: CASSQAGGRDEQYF
CDR3 DNA: TGTGCCAGCAGCCAAGCAGGCGGGCGGGACGAGCAGTACTTC

D gene: TRBD2
V gene: TRBV5-1
clone size: -
J gene: TRBJ2-7
CDR3 protein: CASSLDIGLAGGIPHEQYF
CDR3 DNA: TGCGCCAGCAGCTTGGATATCGGACTAGCGGGAGGAATCCCCCACGAGCAGTACTTC

D gene: TRBD1
V gene: TRBV7-3
clone size: -
J gene: TRBJ2-2
CDR3 protein: CASSKDRPNTGELFF
CDR3 DNA: TGTGCCAGCAGCAAGGACAGGCCGAACACCGGGGAGCTGTTTTTT

D gene: -
V gene: TRBV5-1
clone size: -
J gene: TRBJ1-1
CDR3 protein: CASSLERVPNTEAFF
CDR3 DNA: TGCGCCAGCAGCTTGGAGAGGGTACCGAACACTGAAGCTTTCTTT

D gene: TRBD2
V gene: TRBV11-2
clone size: -
J gene: TRBJ2-2
CDR3 protein: CASSPRSGRLLTGELFF
CDR3 DNA: TGTGCCAGCAGCCCTAGAAGCGGGAGACTTCTCACCGGGGAGCTGTTTTTT

D gene: -
V gene: TRBV6-5
clone size: -
J gene: TRBJ2-7
CDR3 protein: CASSYVRGALDEQYF
CDR3 DNA: TGTGCCAGCAGTTATGTCAGGGGGGCTCTAGACGAGCAGTACTTC

D gene: TRBD2
V gene: TRBV6-5
clone size: -
J gene: TRBJ2-2
CDR3 protein: CASGPLGGATGELFF
CDR3 DNA: TGTGCCAGCGGACCGCTCGGGGGGGCCACCGGGGAGCTGTTTTTT

D gene: -
V gene: TRBV11-2
clone size: -
J gene: TRBJ2-5
CDR3 protein: CASSLVPGQQETQYF
CDR3 DNA: TGTGCCAGCAGCTTAGTCCCGGGACAACAGGAGACCCAGTACTTC

D gene: -
V gene: TRBV30
clone size: -
J gene: TRBJ1-4
CDR3 protein: CAWSPGTLNEKLFF
CDR3 DNA: TGTGCCTGGAGTCCAGGAACTTTAAATGAAAAACTGTTTTTT

D gene: TRBD1
V gene: TRBV2
clone size: -
J gene: TRBJ2-1
CDR3 protein: CASSRQGYNEQFF
CDR3 DNA: TGTGCCAGCAGCCGACAGGGATACAATGAGCAGTTCTTC

D gene: TRBD1
V gene: TRBV5-1
clone size: -
J gene: TRBJ1-2
CDR3 protein: CASSSEDRANYGYTF
CDR3 DNA: TGCGCCAGCAGCTCCGAGGACAGGGCTAACTATGGCTACACCTTC

D gene: TRBD2
V gene: TRBV2
clone size: -
J gene: TRBJ2-5
CDR3 protein: CASSRTSGSFQETQYF
CDR3 DNA: TGTGCCAGCAGTCGGACTAGCGGGAGTTTCCAAGAGACCCAGTACTTC

D gene: -
V gene: TRBV28
clone size: few
J gene: TRBJ2-3
CDR3 protein: CASSLDVGGGDTQYF
CDR3 DNA: TGTGCCAGCAGTTTAGATGTCGGCGGGGGCGATACGCAGTATTTT

D gene: TRBD1
V gene: TRBV6-1
clone size: -
J gene: TRBJ2-7
CDR3 protein: CASSNGQASSYEQYF
CDR3 DNA: TGTGCCAGCAGTAATGGACAGGCAAGCTCCTACGAGCAGTACTTC

D gene: -
V gene: TRBV2
clone size: -
J gene: TRBJ1-6
CDR3 protein: CASSEILIRGSPLHF
CDR3 DNA: TGTGCCAGCAGTGAAATTTTGATACGGGGTTCACCCCTCCACTTT

D gene: -
V gene: TRBV18
clone size: -
J gene: TRBJ1-5
CDR3 protein: CASSPVGSTEPQHF
CDR3 DNA: TGTGCCAGCTCACCAGTAGGGAGTACGGAGCCCCAGCATTTT

D gene: -
V gene: TRBV2
clone size: -
J gene: TRBJ2-7
CDR3 protein: CASLITGLSSYEQYF
CDR3 DNA: TGTGCCAGCCTGATAACGGGGTTGAGCTCCTACGAGCAGTACTTC

D gene: TRBD2
V gene: TRBV10-1
clone size: large
J gene: TRBJ2-7
CDR3 protein: CASSLGRADFYEQYF
CDR3 DNA: TGCGCCAGCAGTCTCGGGAGGGCTGACTTTTACGAGCAGTACTTC

D gene: -
V gene: TRBV9
clone size: -
J gene: TRBJ2-3
CDR3 protein: CASSVGIHRGTDTQYF
CDR3 DNA: TGTGCCAGCAGCGTAGGTATCCACAGAGGCACAGATACGCAGTATTTT

D gene: -
V gene: TRBV7-2
clone size: -
J gene: TRBJ1-2
CDR3 protein: CASSLGGGREAYGYTF
CDR3 DNA: TGTGCCAGCAGCTTAGGGGGGGGCAGGGAGGCCTATGGCTACACCTTC

D gene: -
V gene: TRBV5-1
clone size: -
J gene: TRBJ2-7
CDR3 protein: CASSFTSSSYEQYF
CDR3 DNA: TGCGCCAGCAGCTTTACTAGCAGTTCCTACGAGCAGTACTTC

D gene: TRBD2
V gene: TRBV27
clone size: -
J gene: TRBJ2-1
CDR3 protein: CASSSLLAGGHGGEQFF
CDR3 DNA: TGTGCCAGCAGTTCCCTACTAGCGGGAGGGCATGGGGGTGAGCAGTTCTTC

D gene: -
V gene: TRBV7-9
clone size: -
J gene: TRBJ1-1
CDR3 protein: CASSPEDTEAFF
CDR3 DNA: TGTGCCAGCAGCCCCGAGGACACTGAAGCTTTCTTT

D gene: -
V gene: TRBV5-6
clone size: -
J gene: TRBJ2-5
CDR3 protein: CASSAEGETQYF
CDR3 DNA: TGTGCCAGCAGCGCCGAGGGAGAGACCCAGTACTTC

D gene: TRBD2
V gene: TRBV28
clone size: few
J gene: TRBJ2-1
CDR3 protein: CASRWTSGNNEQFF
CDR3 DNA: TGTGCCAGCAGATGGACTAGCGGGAACAATGAGCAGTTCTTC

D gene: -
V gene: TRBV5-4
clone size: -
J gene: TRBJ1-1
CDR3 protein: CASSLGRGAEAFF
CDR3 DNA: TGTGCCAGCAGCTTGGGAAGGGGCGCTGAAGCTTTCTTT

D gene: -
V gene: TRBV6-5
clone size: -
J gene: TRBJ1-6
CDR3 protein: CASSSSTRARSPLHF
CDR3 DNA: TGTGCCAGCAGTTCCTCTACGAGGGCAAGATCACCCCTCCACTTT

D gene: TRBD2
V gene: TRBV11-1
clone size: -
J gene: TRBJ2-1
CDR3 protein: CASKGGGSGYSEQFF
CDR3 DNA: TGTGCCAGCAAGGGCGGGGGGTCCGGCTACAGTGAGCAGTTCTTC

D gene: TRBD1
V gene: TRBV4-2
clone size: once
J gene: TRBJ1-5
CDR3 protein: CASSQDSFMGPGQGFNQPQHF
CDR3 DNA: TGTGCCAGCAGCCAAGATAGCTTTATGGGTCCGGGACAGGGTTTCAATCAGCCCCAGCATTTT

D gene: TRBD1
V gene: TRBV5-1
clone size: -
J gene: TRBJ2-7
CDR3 protein: CASSWGDRNIDEQYF
CDR3 DNA: TGCGCCAGCAGCTGGGGGGACAGGAATATAGACGAGCAGTACTTC

D gene: TRBD1
V gene: TRBV9
clone size: few
J gene: TRBJ2-7
CDR3 protein: CASSAGQGPYEQYF
CDR3 DNA: TGTGCCAGCAGCGCGGGACAGGGTCCCTACGAGCAGTACTTC

D gene: -
V gene: TRBV7-3
clone size: -
J gene: TRBJ1-2
CDR3 protein: CASSLPRQEINRVYGYTF
CDR3 DNA: TGTGCCAGCAGCTTACCCCGACAGGAAATCAATCGGGTCTATGGCTACACCTTC

D gene: TRBD1
V gene: TRBV28
clone size: few
J gene: TRBJ2-1
CDR3 protein: CASSSLHRDSEQFF
CDR3 DNA: TGTGCCAGCAGTTCCCTCCACAGGGACAGTGAGCAGTTCTTC

D gene: TRBD1
V gene: TRBV9
clone size: -
J gene: TRBJ1-1
CDR3 protein: CASSPHPGTGSSTEAFF
CDR3 DNA: TGTGCCAGCAGCCCACACCCCGGGACAGGGTCATCCACTGAAGCTTTCTTT

D gene: -
V gene: TRBV5-1
clone size: -
J gene: TRBJ2-5
CDR3 protein: CASSQFREETQYF
CDR3 DNA: TGCGCCAGCAGCCAGTTCAGGGAAGAGACCCAGTACTTC